This T cell receptor beta chain was captured in a study of cytomegalovirus exposure and HLA in healthy donors. Study-level background: As released early, the data held about 85 million unique TCRs from HLA-typed donors.

Researchers ran the PCR with 60 Vbeta and 13 Jbeta primers. In the authors' workflow: Unique TCR beta chains totaled roughly 79 million in a later count, with around 12 million of them shared. Sequencing used immunoSEQ multiplex PCR; TCRdb keeps in-frame clones, though not all of them. That table furnishes V, J and clone size, whereas the DNA furnished D and trimming. The data show about 190,000 clones, around 84% seen once. Germline V gene data show CDR1 as SGHTA and CDR2 as FQGNSA. The CDR3 spans 16 residues. The chain recombines TRBV7-2 with TRBJ2-5; TRBD2 matches 12 bases. The better agreement between TRBJ2-7 and the DNA end casts doubt on the J call. This receptor was identified in a woman aged 45-65 years in good health and CMV-seropositive. Sequencing was carried out using PBMCs. The CDR3 region has the DNA TGTGCCAGCAGCCCTGGACTAGCGGGGAATCCCTACGAGCAGTACTTC. As protein: CASSPGLAGNPYEQYF.